A selection of T cell receptor beta chains follows, all from one sample in a study of T-cell reconstitution after alpha-beta-depleted transplantation in children. TCRdb reprocessed the PCR reads with MiXCR, giving one entry per CDR3 protein. The data hold tens of thousands of distinct CDR3 sequences, with roughly 6.3% observed a single time. This specimen was PBMCs, mostly from graft donor cells, taken 180 days after TCRalphabeta/CD19-depleted stem cell transplant. These receptor sequences come from a male patient younger than 18 who had a stem cell transplant for acute myeloid leukemia, so the T cells may come from the graft donor. Both conserved end residues are part of each CDR3. The order of the fields is clone size, V gene, J gene, D gene, CDR3 protein, CDR3 DNA. A D gene is named only where the DNA matches it firmly. The size of a clone is reported for some rows only, either as once, few or many, or as a class for expanded clones.

clone size: few; V gene: TRBV2; J gene: TRBJ1-5; D gene: NA; CDR3 protein: CASTLGQTSNQPQHF; CDR3 DNA: TGTGCCAGCACCCTTGGACAGACGAGCAATCAGCCCCAGCATTTT
clone size: medium-sized; V gene: TRBV18; J gene: TRBJ2-7; D gene: TRBD2; CDR3 protein: CASSPTELAGQEQYF; CDR3 DNA: TGTGCCAGCTCACCAACAGAACTAGCGGGGCAGGAGCAGTACTTC
clone size: medium-sized; V gene: TRBV28; J gene: TRBJ1-5; D gene: NA; CDR3 protein: CASSLLGSNQPQHF; CDR3 DNA: TGTGCCAGCAGTTTATTGGGTAGCAATCAGCCCCAGCATTTT
clone size: many; V gene: TRBV14; J gene: TRBJ1-1; D gene: NA; CDR3 protein: CASSQDAGANMNTEAFF; CDR3 DNA: TGTGCCAGCAGCCAAGACGCCGGGGCCAATATGAACACTGAAGCTTTCTTT
clone size: medium-sized; V gene: TRBV6-5; J gene: TRBJ2-7; D gene: NA; CDR3 protein: CASSYSGSGGSYEQYF; CDR3 DNA: TGTGCCAGCAGTTACTCGGGGTCAGGGGGGTCGTACGAGCAGTACTTC
clone size: NA; V gene: TRBV3-1; J gene: TRBJ2-1; D gene: NA; CDR3 protein: CASWVESGTGGAEQFF; CDR3 DNA: TGTGCCAGCTGGGTGGAAAGCGGTACCGGTGGTGCTGAGCAGTTCTTC
clone size: many; V gene: TRBV27; J gene: TRBJ1-2; D gene: NA; CDR3 protein: CASNPPVAGPYGYTF; CDR3 DNA: TGTGCCAGCAACCCCCCTGTGGCAGGTCCCTATGGCTACACCTTC
clone size: many; V gene: TRBV19; J gene: TRBJ1-3; D gene: TRBD1; CDR3 protein: CASSATGTGNTIYF; CDR3 DNA: TGTGCCAGTAGTGCGACAGGGACTGGAAACACCATATATTTT
clone size: many; V gene: TRBV27; J gene: TRBJ2-6; D gene: NA; CDR3 protein: CASSFQGPGANVLTF; CDR3 DNA: TGTGCCAGCAGTTTTCAGGGACCTGGGGCCAACGTCCTGACTTTC
clone size: many; V gene: TRBV19; J gene: TRBJ2-7; D gene: NA; CDR3 protein: CASTVSGTPGYEQYF; CDR3 DNA: TGTGCCAGTACCGTGTCCGGGACTCCTGGATACGAGCAGTACTTC
clone size: many; V gene: TRBV29-1; J gene: TRBJ2-3; D gene: TRBD2; CDR3 protein: CSAGGSTDTQYF; CDR3 DNA: TGCAGCGCGGGGGGTAGCACAGATACGCAGTATTTT
clone size: many; V gene: TRBV25-1; J gene: TRBJ2-4; D gene: NA; CDR3 protein: CASSEGDIQYF; CDR3 DNA: TGTGCCAGCAGTGAAGGAGACATTCAGTACTTC
clone size: medium-sized; V gene: TRBV5-1; J gene: TRBJ2-3; D gene: NA; CDR3 protein: CASSPQRFTDTQYF; CDR3 DNA: TGCGCCAGCAGCCCGCAGCGGTTCACAGATACGCAGTATTTT
clone size: many; V gene: TRBV7-2; J gene: TRBJ2-2; D gene: NA; CDR3 protein: CASSRRIGPNTGELFF; CDR3 DNA: TGTGCCAGCAGCCGGCGAATAGGGCCGAACACCGGGGAGCTGTTTTTT
clone size: many; V gene: TRBV6-5; J gene: TRBJ1-5; D gene: NA; CDR3 protein: CASSSPTLLNQPQHF; CDR3 DNA: TGTGCCAGCAGTTCGCCTACCCTTCTCAATCAGCCCCAGCATTTT
clone size: many; V gene: TRBV6-5; J gene: TRBJ2-5; D gene: TRBD1; CDR3 protein: CASSYSWTGGTQYF; CDR3 DNA: TGTGCCAGCAGTTACTCTTGGACAGGAGGGACCCAGTACTTC
clone size: many; V gene: TRBV5-1; J gene: TRBJ2-3; D gene: TRBD2; CDR3 protein: CASSLRERTDTQYF; CDR3 DNA: TGCGCCAGCAGCCTGCGGGAGAGGACAGATACGCAGTATTTT
clone size: NA; V gene: TRBV6-2/TRBV6-3; J gene: TRBJ2-3; D gene: NA; CDR3 protein: CASTQEAYSTDTQYF; CDR3 DNA: TGTGCCAGCACCCAGGAGGCTTATAGCACAGATACGCAGTATTTT
clone size: many; V gene: TRBV6-5; J gene: TRBJ2-1; D gene: NA; CDR3 protein: CASKGAAEGNNEQFF; CDR3 DNA: TGTGCCAGCAAAGGGGCAGCGGAGGGAAACAATGAGCAGTTCTTC
clone size: many; V gene: TRBV9; J gene: TRBJ2-1; D gene: NA; CDR3 protein: CASSVVESSAISYNEQFF; CDR3 DNA: TGTGCCAGCAGCGTAGTGGAGTCTAGCGCGATCTCCTACAATGAGCAGTTCTTC
clone size: many; V gene: TRBV30; J gene: TRBJ2-7; D gene: TRBD1; CDR3 protein: CAWEAGGYEQYF; CDR3 DNA: TGTGCCTGGGAGGCAGGGGGCTACGAGCAGTACTTC
clone size: many; V gene: TRBV5-1; J gene: TRBJ2-2; D gene: NA; CDR3 protein: CASRQDRNANTGELFF; CDR3 DNA: TGCGCCAGCAGACAGGACAGAAATGCGAACACCGGGGAGCTGTTTTTT
clone size: many; V gene: TRBV15; J gene: TRBJ2-7; D gene: NA; CDR3 protein: CATSRDLGSGYEQYF; CDR3 DNA: TGTGCCACCAGCAGAGATCTGGGAAGCGGCTACGAGCAGTACTTC
clone size: medium-sized; V gene: TRBV27; J gene: TRBJ2-5; D gene: NA; CDR3 protein: CASSLIQETQYF; CDR3 DNA: TGTGCCAGCAGCTTAATCCAAGAGACCCAGTACTTC
clone size: few; V gene: TRBV19; J gene: TRBJ2-5; D gene: NA; CDR3 protein: CASSMSREAQYF; CDR3 DNA: TGTGCCAGTAGTATGTCCCGAGAGGCCCAGTACTTC
clone size: many; V gene: TRBV27; J gene: TRBJ2-7; D gene: TRBD2; CDR3 protein: CASSLRASGRSYEQYF; CDR3 DNA: TGTGCCAGCAGTCTCAGGGCTAGCGGGAGAAGCTACGAGCAGTACTTC
clone size: many; V gene: TRBV6-1; J gene: TRBJ1-1; D gene: NA; CDR3 protein: CASSEIRNAEAFF; CDR3 DNA: TGTGCCAGCAGTGAAATAAGGAACGCTGAAGCTTTCTTT
clone size: few; V gene: TRBV3-1; J gene: TRBJ2-7; D gene: NA; CDR3 protein: CASSQDRQGREQYF; CDR3 DNA: TGTGCCAGCAGCCAAGATAGGCAGGGAAGGGAGCAGTACTTC
clone size: many; V gene: TRBV20-1; J gene: TRBJ1-2; D gene: NA; CDR3 protein: CSAIGGQSNYGYTF; CDR3 DNA: TGCAGTGCTATCGGTGGACAGTCTAACTATGGCTACACCTTC
clone size: many; V gene: TRBV4-2; J gene: TRBJ2-7; D gene: TRBD1; CDR3 protein: CASRGTGGNDEQYF; CDR3 DNA: TGTGCCAGCAGGGGGACAGGGGGTAACGACGAGCAGTACTTC
clone size: many; V gene: TRBV3-1; J gene: TRBJ2-1; D gene: TRBD2; CDR3 protein: CASSQSVGGTYNEQFF; CDR3 DNA: TGTGCCAGCAGCCAGTCAGTGGGGGGGACCTACAATGAGCAGTTCTTC
clone size: many; V gene: TRBV2; J gene: TRBJ2-1; D gene: TRBD2; CDR3 protein: CASRGLAGFGNEQFF; CDR3 DNA: TGTGCCAGCAGGGGACTAGCGGGGTTTGGGAATGAGCAGTTCTTC
clone size: many; V gene: TRBV4-2; J gene: TRBJ2-7; D gene: NA; CDR3 protein: CASSHDLEVHHEQYF; CDR3 DNA: TGTGCCAGCAGCCACGACCTGGAGGTCCACCACGAGCAGTACTTC
clone size: many; V gene: TRBV28; J gene: TRBJ1-2; D gene: NA; CDR3 protein: CASSLGQLYGYTF; CDR3 DNA: TGTGCCAGCAGTTTGGGGCAGCTGTATGGCTACACCTTC
clone size: many; V gene: TRBV12-3/TRBV12-4; J gene: TRBJ1-2; D gene: NA; CDR3 protein: CASSLTSYGYTF; CDR3 DNA: TGTGCCAGCAGCCTTACAAGCTATGGCTACACCTTC
clone size: many; V gene: TRBV11-2; J gene: TRBJ2-7; D gene: NA; CDR3 protein: CASSLGQPTGRGVYEQYF; CDR3 DNA: TGTGCCAGCAGCTTAGGCCAACCTACAGGACGCGGAGTCTACGAGCAGTACTTC
clone size: many; V gene: TRBV5-4; J gene: TRBJ2-2; D gene: NA; CDR3 protein: CASSPLHRSPGELFF; CDR3 DNA: TGTGCCAGCAGCCCCCTGCACAGGTCCCCCGGGGAGCTGTTTTTT
clone size: many; V gene: TRBV13; J gene: TRBJ1-1; D gene: NA; CDR3 protein: CASRPGPPYTEAFF; CDR3 DNA: TGTGCCAGCAGACCCGGACCCCCATACACTGAAGCTTTCTTT
clone size: many; V gene: TRBV5-3; J gene: TRBJ2-1; D gene: NA; CDR3 protein: CARAGSGDNEQFF; CDR3 DNA: TGTGCCAGAGCGGGGTCGGGAGACAATGAGCAGTTCTTC
clone size: many; V gene: TRBV4-2; J gene: TRBJ2-7; D gene: NA; CDR3 protein: CASSQTSRGGTEQYF; CDR3 DNA: TGTGCCAGCAGCCAAACGTCCAGGGGAGGGACCGAGCAGTACTTC
clone size: many; V gene: TRBV20-1; J gene: TRBJ2-4; D gene: NA; CDR3 protein: CSEYGPAKNIQYF; CDR3 DNA: TGCAGTGAATACGGGCCAGCCAAAAACATTCAGTACTTC
clone size: many; V gene: TRBV6-5; J gene: TRBJ2-7; D gene: TRBD1; CDR3 protein: CASSQGGQGWEQYF; CDR3 DNA: TGTGCCAGCAGCCAAGGGGGACAGGGTTGGGAGCAGTACTTC
clone size: many; V gene: TRBV6-5; J gene: TRBJ2-2; D gene: NA; CDR3 protein: CASSYPPIMELFF; CDR3 DNA: TGTGCCAGCAGTTACCCTCCAATTATGGAGCTGTTTTTT